The 3 T cell receptor beta chains presented below share a single source sample, sequenced in a study of T cells in women clearing cervical HPV infection (dated by TCRdb to the late 2010s). The library was obtained by the immunoSEQ multiplex PCR assay. TCRdb re-hosts the immuneACCESS table, in-frame sequences only. Its copies lack some clones; in the studies checked, an unresolved V gene accounts for under half of them, and the cause for the rest is not known. The sample table holds about 23,000 clones. Over 7.5% of the sample goes to the ten largest clones. Sequenced input: blood buffy coat. The receptors were sampled from a woman between 18 and 70 years old with a cervical HPV16 infection that either progressed to CIN3+ or cleared (not recorded which).

In regard to this clone: The observed sequence ends 3 residues before the CDR3 terminus, with the missing tail filled in from the germline J gene. The chain uses TRBV18 and TRBJ2-3; possibly TRBD1 for D (5 bases). This CDR3 has 15 residues. V was pared by 3 bases and J by 2 bases, with 12 bases between. CDR1 and CDR2 from the germline V gene are KGHSH and LQKENI. CDR3 DNA, as far as it was read: TGTGCCAGCTCACCGCCTCTAGGGGACACAGATACG. Amino acid sequence: CASSPPLGDTDT. The complete CDR3 reads CASSPPLGDTDTQYF.

About this clone: Read coverage stops 3 residues before the CDR3 terminus; the germline J gene supplies the remainder. The chain combines TRBV7-9 with TRBJ1-2; D ambiguous. CDR1 and CDR2 (germline): SEHNR, FQNEAQ (reference sequence). The CDR3 consists of 14 residues. The CDR3 spells CASSSPQITDTYTF. The sequenced CDR3 bases are TGTGCCAGCAGCAGTCCCCAGATTACAGATACC.

Remarks on this clone: The read terminates 3 residues ahead of where the CDR3 ends, so the germline J gene completes it. The chain is built from TRBV27 and TRBJ2-5; 11 bases match TRBD2. V was clipped by 1 base and J by 1 base; unmatched bases: 17. The length of the CDR3 is 21 residues. The V gene's germline CDR1 is MNHEY and CDR2 SMNVEV (reference sequence). CDR3 sequence: CASSLWGGAPGTSGPQETQYF. Incomplete CDR3 DNA: TGTGCCAGCAGTTTATGGGGGGGAGCTCCCGGGACTAGCGGTCCCCAAGAGACC.